Sequencing of this TCR beta chain was carried out in a study of T cell responses to AZD1222 COVID-19 vaccine. Study information: Second-dose intervals near 4 or 12 weeks were combined.

As regards this clone: Its antigen is unknown.

Study-level findings and limits: As reported, nearly half of all spike-specific TCRs target variant regions that are unmutated. Clonal diversity may have been underestimated in mostly white British donors.

This table comes from immunoSEQ multiplex PCR, and its TCRdb copy is limited to in-frame clones, with some not included. The sample includes about 150,000 clones, roughly 88% of them seen just once. The CDR3 loop spans 18 amino acids. The V gene lost 2 bases and the J gene lost 2 bases, with 21 bases spanning the gap. Germline V gives CDR1 SGHTA, CDR2 FQGNSA. The sample in question was peripheral blood, obtained on day 0 of AZD1222 vaccination. This chain links TRBV7-2 with TRBJ1-1; tentatively, D is TRBD1 (5 bases). This TCR came from an adult in good health. The CDR3, as DNA: TGTGCCAGCAGCTTAAGTGCATGGGGCCTGGGGAGTAACACTGAAGCTTTCTTT. The encoded protein is CASSLSAWGLGSNTEAFF. The full variable domain, its missing parts supplied by reference TRBV7-2 and TRBJ1-1, is GAGVSQSPSNKVTEKGKDVELRCDPISGHTALYWYRQSLGQGLEFLIYFQGNSAPDKSGLPSDRFSAERTGGSVSTLTIQRTQQEDSAVYLCASSLSAWGLGSNTEAFFGQGTRLTVV.